This T cell receptor beta chain was obtained from a study of regulatory T cells in long-lasting Graves disease. This clonotype was observed many times. Time point indicated: persistent/refractory GD, antithyroid drugs over 5 years with positive TRAb. RNA isolated from PBMCs was used to make the TCR library. Nine milliliters of peripheral blood went into EDTA tubes. The CDR3 has 13 residues. Trimming removed 2 bases from V and 5 bases from J, with 7 bases in between. In germline, CDR1 is ENHRY, CDR2 SYGVKD. Investigators prepared the TCR beta libraries by applying iRepertoire HTBI primers and Arm-PCR of CDR3 regions. TCRdb independently ran MiXCR on the multiplex PCR reads; one entry per CDR3 protein. The sample includes 500,000 to 800,000 distinct CDR3 sequences, around 30% seen only once; the top ten take 40% to 50%.

This chain connects TRBV10-3 to TRBJ1-5; TRBD1 might be the D (6 bases). Sequences were derived from peripheral blood mononuclear cells (PBMCs), sampled when the disease was refractory, from a patient treated with antithyroid drugs. The clonotype comes from a female donor with Graves disease. The DNA for the CDR3 is TGTGCCATCAGTGAGGCAGGGGATCAGCCCCAGCATTTT. This codes for CAISEAGDQPQHF.